The clone carrying this T cell receptor beta chain has only a few counts. This record comes from a study of T-cell reconstitution after alpha-beta-depleted transplantation in children. Unique molecular identifiers were built into the TCRbeta library. TCRdb ran MiXCR on the PCR reads and lists one entry per CDR3 protein. The sample includes about 250,000 distinct CDR3 sequences, 20% to 30% seen only once; the top ten take 4% to 5.5%. The TCR sequence derives from a female patient aged 2-15 years who had a stem cell transplant for congenital amegakaryocytic thrombocytopenia, so the T cells may come from the graft donor. Specimen: PBMCs, mostly from graft donor cells, collected 360 days after TCRalphabeta/CD19-depleted stem cell transplant.

As DNA, the CDR3 is TGTGCCATCAGTGAGTCGGATACGCAGTATTTT. Translating it yields CAISESDTQYF. This chain connects TRBV10-3 to TRBJ2-3; D remains ambiguous. V lost 0 bases, J lost 6 bases, and 1 base lay in between. CDR1 ENHRY and CDR2 SYGVKD come from the germline V gene. The CDR3 has 11 amino acids.